A selection of T cell receptor beta chains follows, all from one sample in a study of immune characterization of retroperitoneal liposarcoma. TCRdb passed the PCR reads through MiXCR, listing each CDR3 protein once. The sample holds some 11,000 distinct CDR3 sequences, 27% seen once. The sample consisted of tumor tissue. The origin of the receptors is a male donor with retroperitoneal liposarcoma. Both conserved end residues are part of each CDR3. Fields, in order: D gene, J gene, V gene, clone size, CDR3 DNA, CDR3 protein. A D gene is named only where the DNA matches it firmly. Clone size is not always given. Where it is, it says once, few, many or a class for expanded clones.

. TRBJ2-7 TRBV6-1 . TGTGCCAGCAGTGAAGACACCTACAATGAGCAGTACTTC CASSEDTYNEQYF
. TRBJ2-6 TRBV6-1 . TGTGCCAGCAGTGAATCAAGGGCCTCTGGGGCCAACGTCCTGACTTTC CASSESRASGANVLTF
TRBD2 TRBJ2-3 TRBV6-4 medium-sized TGTGCCAGCAGTGAAGCGGGAGCGGGAGATACGCAGTATTTT CASSEAGAGDTQYF
. TRBJ2-7 TRBV7-6 medium-sized TGTGCCAGCAGCTTAGTTTCCTACGAGCAGTACTTC CASSLVSYEQYF
TRBD1 TRBJ2-1 TRBV6-1 medium-sized TGTGCCAGCAGTGAAGGACAGGGGGCATACGAGCAGTTCTTC CASSEGQGAYEQFF
. TRBJ2-5 TRBV4-1 . TGCGCCAGCAGGGATACTGACAGCTACCAAGAGACCCAGTACTTC CASRDTDSYQETQYF
. TRBJ1-6 TRBV6-6 many TGTGCCAGCAGTTACTCTCAGCTTAATTCACCCCTCCACTTT CASSYSQLNSPLHF
. TRBJ2-3 TRBV12-3/TRBV12-4 . TGTGCCAGCAGTTTAGGGGGGGGCACAGATACGCAGTATTTT CASSLGGGTDTQYF
TRBD1 TRBJ2-7 TRBV6-1 medium-sized TGTGCCAGCAGTGGACCGGGACAGGGATACTACGAGCAGTACTTC CASSGPGQGYYEQYF
TRBD1 TRBJ2-3 TRBV6-4 many TGTGCCAGCAGTGGGACAGGGGGCACAGATACGCAGTATTTT CASSGTGGTDTQYF
. TRBJ2-7 TRBV10-3 many TGTGCCAGCAGAGCACAGGGCGCCCTATACGAGCAGTACTTC CASRAQGALYEQYF
TRBD1 TRBJ2-7 TRBV6-1 many TGTGCCAGCAGTGAATACAACAGGGGGTCCGAGCAGTACTTC CASSEYNRGSEQYF
TRBD2 TRBJ2-3 TRBV18 . TGTGCCAGCTCACCAGGCACTAGCGGGAGCGCAGATACGCAGTATTTT CASSPGTSGSADTQYF
TRBD2 TRBJ2-4 TRBV12-3/TRBV12-4 medium-sized TGTGCCAGCAGTCCTCCGGCCCGGGGGGGCGGAAACATTCAGTACTTC CASSPPARGGGNIQYF
. TRBJ2-1 TRBV6-1 many TGTGCCAGCAGTGAAAACAGAGCCTACGAGCAGTTCTTC CASSENRAYEQFF
. TRBJ2-3 TRBV10-1 few TGCGCCAGCAGCACTGCTCCTTCGGATACGCAGTATTTT CASSTAPSDTQYF
. TRBJ2-7 TRBV12-3/TRBV12-4 many TGTGCCAGCAGCTTCGGACGGGTCTCGGCATGGTGGTTC CASSFGRVSAWWF
. TRBJ1-6 TRBV7-8 few TGTGCCAGCAGCTTAGTTTCCAGTAATTCACCCCTCCACTTT CASSLVSSNSPLHF
. TRBJ2-3 TRBV6-1 . TGTGCCAGCAGTTTAGGGGGTATCGCAGATACGCAGTATTTT CASSLGGIADTQYF
TRBD1 TRBJ2-1 TRBV6-2/TRBV6-3 few TGTGCCAGCACTAGACAGGGAAGGGAGACCCAGTTCTTC CASTRQGRETQFF